The rows below give T cell receptor beta chains drawn from one sample of a study of human T cells and chemical hapten exposure. TCRdb reprocessed the RACE reads via MiXCR and lists one record per CDR3 protein. Of about 180,000 distinct CDR3 sequences in the sample, approximately 29% were seen once. The starting material was whole blood, obtained in connection with sensitization to the hapten diphenylcyclopropenone (DPC). The receptors were gathered from a young woman with alopecia areata. Some clones in this sample may be carry-over from other donors' samples. Each CDR3 is given with its conserved first and last residue. The D gene is left open where the match is weak. Clone size appears in some rows only: once, few, many, or a class for an expanded clone.

TRBJ1-2	.	TRBV9	many	CASSIQGNYGYTF	TGTGCCAGCAGCATACAGGGTAACTATGGCTACACCTTC
TRBJ2-1	.	TRBV10-3	.	CAISEEKEQFF	TGTGCCATCAGTGAGGAGAAGGAGCAGTTCTTC
TRBJ2-1	.	TRBV5-1	.	CASSLAGAIYNEQFF	TGCGCCAGCAGCTTGGCGGGGGCCATTTACAATGAGCAGTTCTTC
TRBJ2-4	TRBD2	TRBV12-3/TRBV12-4	many	CASSLAGAGAKNIQYF	TGTGCCAGCAGCCTAGCGGGAGCAGGGGCCAAAAACATTCAGTACTTC
TRBJ2-1	.	TRBV7-9	few	CASSPQDNEQFF	TGTGCCAGCAGCCCCCAGGACAATGAGCAGTTCTTC
TRBJ2-7	.	TRBV5-4	.	CASSRAGGPAYEQYF	TGTGCCAGCAGCAGGGCAGGCGGACCGGCCTACGAGCAGTACTTC
TRBJ2-1	.	TRBV28	.	CASRPEGVVYNEQFF	TGTGCCAGCAGACCCGAGGGGGTAGTTTACAATGAGCAGTTCTTC
TRBJ1-2	TRBD1	TRBV5-6	.	CASSWDRREDGYTF	TGTGCCAGCAGCTGGGACAGGAGGGAGGACGGCTACACCTTC
TRBJ2-2	TRBD1	TRBV3-1	few	CASSHWTGSTGELFF	TGTGCCAGCAGCCACTGGACAGGGAGCACCGGGGAGCTGTTTTTT
TRBJ2-3	TRBD2	TRBV10-3	.	CAIRDSGGARDTQYF	TGTGCCATCAGAGATAGCGGGGGGGCCCGGGATACGCAGTATTTT
TRBJ1-1	.	TRBV18	many	CASSPGQNTEAFF	TGTGCCAGCAGTCCGGGGCAGAACACTGAAGCTTTCTTT
TRBJ1-4	.	TRBV6-5	.	CASSPQGRANEKLFF	TGTGCCAGCAGCCCACAGGGAAGAGCTAATGAAAAACTGTTTTTT
TRBJ1-5	.	TRBV5-1	few	CASAEASNQPQHF	TGCGCCAGCGCCGAGGCGAGCAATCAGCCCCAGCATTTT
TRBJ2-3	TRBD2	TRBV3-1	.	CASSQLSSGTLGDTQYF	TGTGCCAGCAGCCAGTTGTCTAGCGGGACTCTGGGAGATACGCAGTATTTT
TRBJ1-4	.	TRBV5-1	.	CASSWGPPDEKLFF	TGCGCCAGCAGCTGGGGTCCTCCGGATGAAAAACTGTTTTTT
TRBJ2-7	.	TRBV5-6	.	CASSLFAQRRYEQYF	TGTGCCAGCAGCTTGTTTGCGCAGAGAAGGTACGAGCAGTACTTC
TRBJ2-7	.	TRBV19	few	CASSITARPPYEQYF	TGTGCCAGTAGTATTACGGCTCGGCCTCCCTACGAGCAGTACTTC
TRBJ2-4	TRBD1	TRBV12-3/TRBV12-4	.	CASSNDRAQNIQYF	TGTGCCAGCAGTAACGACAGGGCCCAAAACATTCAGTACTTC
TRBJ2-1	.	TRBV29-1	few	CSVEASQNEQFF	TGCAGCGTTGAGGCTAGTCAAAATGAGCAGTTCTTC
TRBJ2-1	TRBD2	TRBV20-1	few	CSATGASGRIGNEQFF	TGCAGTGCTACAGGGGCTAGCGGGAGGATTGGCAATGAGCAGTTCTTC
TRBJ1-1	.	TRBV5-1	few	CASSLGPRRNTEAFF	TGCGCCAGCAGCTTGGGACCCCGGAGGAACACTGAAGCTTTCTTT
TRBJ2-3	TRBD1	TRBV7-2	few	CASSNLRDRGTDTQYF	TGTGCCAGCAGCAATCTCCGGGACAGAGGCACAGATACGCAGTATTTT
TRBJ2-1	.	TRBV7-2	few	CASSSPGSRLVF	TGTGCCAGCAGCTCCCCCGGGTCCAGATTGGTCTTC